The T cell receptor (beta chain) under discussion was sequenced for a study of shared clonotypes between healthy human individuals. The protocol was immunoSEQ multiplex PCR, while the TCRdb copy is restricted to in-frame clones and leaves out a portion. The sample lists about 1,900,000 clones; about 95% were seen once. Naive CD8 cells lacked CD45RO, underwent positive selection for CCR7 and left out terminally differentiated effector memory CD45RA+ cells. Germline V gives CDR1 SEHNR, CDR2 FQNEAQ (reference sequence). V was cut by 5 bases and J by 3 bases, with 13 bases left in between. CDR3 size: 14 residues.

This chain connects TRBV7-9 to TRBJ2-5, with a weak D call TRBD2 (6 bases). This TCR was recovered from a young man in good health. The material sequenced was naive CD8+ T cells sorted from blood. DNA for the CDR3: TGTGCCAGCAGCCCCTTGGGGGAGGAAGAGACCCAGTACTTC. Residues: CASSPLGEEETQYF.